Listed below are T cell receptor beta chains from one sample, sequenced in a study of blood T cell repertoires in COVID-19. The assay was immunoSEQ multiplex PCR, and TCRdb's table has in-frame clones only and misses some. The table includes over 300,000 clones, approximately 83% detected once. Input material: PBMCs or T cells enriched from blood (not recorded which). The origin of the receptors is a man aged 25-40 years who had recovered from COVID-19. Both conserved end residues are part of each CDR3. The D gene is left open where the match is weak. Not all rows give a size; the values are once, few, many and, for expanded clones, a class.

abundance: NA
len: 13
v_gene: TRBV11-2
d_gene: NA
j_gene: TRBJ2-7
CDR3aa: CASSLGADYEQYF
CDR3nt: TGTGCCAGCAGCTTAGGAGCGGACTACGAGCAGTACTTC

abundance: NA
len: 14
v_gene: TRBV7-2
d_gene: NA
j_gene: TRBJ2-7
CDR3aa: CASSFDRFTYEQYF
CDR3nt: TGTGCCAGCAGCTTCGACAGATTCACCTACGAGCAGTACTTC

abundance: NA
len: 15
v_gene: TRBV7-2
d_gene: TRBD1
j_gene: TRBJ2-5
CDR3aa: CASSLGTGPTKTQYF
CDR3nt: TGTGCCAGCAGCTTAGGGACAGGGCCTACTAAGACCCAGTACTTC

abundance: NA
len: 13
v_gene: TRBV29-1
d_gene: NA
j_gene: TRBJ2-2
CDR3aa: CSAAGQTAGELFF
CDR3nt: TGCAGCGCCGCTGGGCAGACGGCCGGGGAGCTGTTTTTT

abundance: NA
len: 13
v_gene: TRBV5-1
d_gene: NA
j_gene: TRBJ1-2
CDR3aa: CASSLAPGDGYTF
CDR3nt: TGCGCCAGCAGCTTGGCTCCAGGGGATGGCTACACCTTC

abundance: NA
len: 12
v_gene: TRBV3-1/TRBV3-2
d_gene: NA
j_gene: TRBJ1-2
CDR3aa: CASSHRGSGYTF
CDR3nt: TGTGCCAGCAGCCATCGGGGATCAGGCTACACCTTC

abundance: NA
len: 13
v_gene: TRBV6-2/TRBV6-3
d_gene: NA
j_gene: TRBJ1-1
CDR3aa: CASSYSRGTEAFF
CDR3nt: TGTGCCAGCAGTTACAGTAGGGGAACTGAAGCTTTCTTT

abundance: NA
len: 14
v_gene: TRBV10-3
d_gene: TRBD1
j_gene: TRBJ2-2
CDR3aa: CAIREQGVGGELFF
CDR3nt: TGTGCCATCAGGGAACAGGGGGTCGGCGGGGAGCTGTTTTTT

abundance: NA
len: 17
v_gene: TRBV11-2
d_gene: TRBD1
j_gene: TRBJ1-2
CDR3aa: CASSLDAGTGSIYGYTF
CDR3nt: TGTGCCAGCAGCTTAGATGCTGGGACAGGGAGTATCTATGGCTACACCTTC

abundance: NA
len: 14
v_gene: TRBV5-6
d_gene: TRBD1
j_gene: TRBJ1-1
CDR3aa: CASSSRGHWTEAFF
CDR3nt: TGTGCCAGCAGCTCGAGGGGGCATTGGACTGAAGCTTTCTTT

abundance: NA
len: 14
v_gene: TRBV6-5
d_gene: TRBD1
j_gene: TRBJ1-6
CDR3aa: CASTGTGGNSPLHF
CDR3nt: TGTGCCAGCACCGGGACAGGGGGTAATTCACCCCTCCACTTT

abundance: NA
len: 12
v_gene: TRBV13
d_gene: NA
j_gene: TRBJ2-5
CDR3aa: CASSMAGETQYF
CDR3nt: TGTGCCAGCAGCATGGCCGGGGAGACCCAGTACTTC

abundance: once
len: 13
v_gene: TRBV11-2
d_gene: TRBD2
j_gene: TRBJ2-1
CDR3aa: CASWKRGGNEQFF
CDR3nt: TGTGCCAGCTGGAAGCGGGGGGGCAATGAGCAGTTCTTC

abundance: NA
len: 14
v_gene: TRBV29-1
d_gene: NA
j_gene: TRBJ1-3
CDR3aa: CSVEAGYAGNTIYF
CDR3nt: TGCAGCGTTGAGGCGGGGTATGCTGGAAACACCATATATTTT

abundance: NA
len: 15
v_gene: TRBV5-6
d_gene: TRBD2
j_gene: TRBJ2-7
CDR3aa: CASSFAGGIAWEQYF
CDR3nt: TGTGCCAGCAGCTTTGCGGGGGGCATCGCTTGGGAGCAGTACTTC